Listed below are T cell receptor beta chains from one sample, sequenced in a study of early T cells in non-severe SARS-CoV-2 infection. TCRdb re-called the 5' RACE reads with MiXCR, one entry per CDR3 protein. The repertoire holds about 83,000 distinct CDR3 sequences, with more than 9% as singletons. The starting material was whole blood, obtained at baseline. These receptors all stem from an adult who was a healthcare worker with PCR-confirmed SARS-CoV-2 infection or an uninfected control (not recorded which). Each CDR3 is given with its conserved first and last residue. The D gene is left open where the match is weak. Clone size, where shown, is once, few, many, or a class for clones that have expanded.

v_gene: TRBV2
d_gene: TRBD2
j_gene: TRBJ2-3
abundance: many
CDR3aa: CASSSGLAGDTQYF
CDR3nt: TGTGCCAGCAGTTCCGGACTAGCAGGGGATACGCAGTATTTT

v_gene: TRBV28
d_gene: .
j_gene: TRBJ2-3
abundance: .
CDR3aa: CASKGRPMGDTQYF
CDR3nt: TGTGCCAGCAAAGGGAGACCGATGGGAGATACGCAGTATTTT

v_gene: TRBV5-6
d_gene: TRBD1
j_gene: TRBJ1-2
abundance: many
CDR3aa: CASSSGQGGGYTF
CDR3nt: TGTGCCAGCAGCTCTGGACAGGGCGGGGGCTACACCTTC

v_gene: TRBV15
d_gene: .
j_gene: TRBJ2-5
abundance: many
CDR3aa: CATSVAEGGLETQYF
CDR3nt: TGTGCCACCAGCGTCGCGGAGGGGGGCCTGGAGACCCAGTACTTC

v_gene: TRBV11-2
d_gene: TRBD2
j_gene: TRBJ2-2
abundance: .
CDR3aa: CASSSAGGLLNTGELFF
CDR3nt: TGTGCCAGCAGCTCCGCGGGGGGTCTCCTGAACACCGGGGAGCTGTTTTTT

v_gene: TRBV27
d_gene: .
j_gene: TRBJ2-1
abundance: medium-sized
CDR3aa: CASSLQGGTYNEQFF
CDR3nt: TGTGCCAGCAGTTTACAGGGGGGAACCTACAATGAGCAGTTCTTC

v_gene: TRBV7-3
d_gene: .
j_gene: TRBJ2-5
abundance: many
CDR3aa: CASSLKGHETQYF
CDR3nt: TGTGCCAGCAGCTTAAAGGGCCACGAGACCCAGTACTTC

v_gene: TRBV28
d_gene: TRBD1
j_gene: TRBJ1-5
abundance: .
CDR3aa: CASSLPTDRADQPQHF
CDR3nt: TGTGCCAGCAGTCTCCCCACCGACAGGGCGGATCAGCCCCAGCATTTT

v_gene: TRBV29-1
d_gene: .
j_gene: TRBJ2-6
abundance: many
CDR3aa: CSALRDGHSGANVLTF
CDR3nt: TGCAGCGCCCTCCGGGACGGCCACTCTGGGGCCAACGTCCTGACTTTC

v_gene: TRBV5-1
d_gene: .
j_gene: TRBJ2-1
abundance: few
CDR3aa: CASSLVGGGPPDEQFF
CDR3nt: TGCGCCAGCAGCTTGGTGGGGGGCGGCCCTCCGGATGAGCAGTTCTTC

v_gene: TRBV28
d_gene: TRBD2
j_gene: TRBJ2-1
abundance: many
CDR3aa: CASSWGASGSGDEQFF
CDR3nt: TGTGCCAGCAGTTGGGGGGCTAGCGGGAGCGGGGATGAGCAGTTCTTC

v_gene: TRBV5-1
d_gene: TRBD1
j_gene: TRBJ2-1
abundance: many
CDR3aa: CASSSPTGHEQFF
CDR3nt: TGCGCCAGCAGCTCACCGACAGGGCATGAGCAGTTCTTC

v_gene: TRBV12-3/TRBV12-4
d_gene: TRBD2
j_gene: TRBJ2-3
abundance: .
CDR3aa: CASSPRLAGAVGTDTQYF
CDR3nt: TGTGCCAGCAGTCCTCGACTAGCGGGAGCGGTGGGGACAGATACGCAGTATTTT